This is a list of T cell receptor beta chains from one sample in a study of long-term antiretroviral therapy in people with HIV. Here immunoSEQ multiplex PCR was the method, and the copy in TCRdb shows in-frame clones only, minus some. The sample lists roughly 42,000 clones, less than 90% occurring once. The sequencing here drew on unsorted PBMCs, taken 1.2 years after starting antiretroviral therapy. All receptors derive from a woman in her forties or fifties with HIV. The CDR3 runs from the conserved cysteine through the conserved F or W. Only some rows state a clone size, as once, few, many or a class for expanded clones.

J gene: TRBJ1-5
clone size: .
V gene: TRBV15
CDR3 protein: CATSRVGSNQPQHF

J gene: TRBJ2-5
clone size: .
V gene: TRBV5-1
CDR3 protein: CASSDPGTSGETQYF

J gene: TRBJ1-3
clone size: .
V gene: TRBV11-1
CDR3 protein: CASSLWVSSGNTIYF

J gene: TRBJ1-6
clone size: .
V gene: TRBV7-9
CDR3 protein: CASSLAGAYNSPLHF

J gene: TRBJ1-2
clone size: .
V gene: TRBV7-9
CDR3 protein: CASSLVVAGIYGYTF

J gene: TRBJ2-7
clone size: .
V gene: TRBV6-6
CDR3 protein: CASSYGAGTNYEQYF

J gene: TRBJ1-2
clone size: .
V gene: TRBV30
CDR3 protein: CARPGLDGYGYTF

J gene: TRBJ2-2
clone size: .
V gene: TRBV2
CDR3 protein: CASTDQGAAGELFF

J gene: TRBJ2-5
clone size: .
V gene: TRBV5-1
CDR3 protein: CASSLALLAGGIQETQYF

J gene: TRBJ2-7
clone size: few
V gene: TRBV5-4
CDR3 protein: CASSIGQAGEEQYF

J gene: TRBJ1-1
clone size: .
V gene: TRBV2
CDR3 protein: CASSQTEMNTEAFF

J gene: TRBJ1-2
clone size: .
V gene: TRBV7-2
CDR3 protein: CASSLRDRVPYTF

J gene: TRBJ1-4
clone size: .
V gene: TRBV7-9
CDR3 protein: CASSPLSEKLFF